The following is a TCR beta chain sequence with its context. Its antigen remains undetermined. Base qualities are missing; no much larger clone stands one base away. The germline V gene provides CDR1 SGDLS and CDR2 YYNGEE. The junction shows trimming of 3 bases on V and 13 bases on J, and the gene matches do not reach 8 bases of it. The CDR3 runs 13 amino acids, cysteine and phenylalanine included. CDR3 DNA is the only sequence kept; it has 39 bases, read in frame from the first base. Samples from volunteer blood donors who had recovered from COVID-19 were contributed by a second Seattle source. The collaborating institutions used their own protocols to collect whole blood in K2EDTA tubes. For TCRbeta analysis, collaborators shipped samples in one of three forms: frozen whole blood, isolated PBMCs, or DNA extracted from either of those sample types. This record comes from a study of blood T cell repertoires in COVID-19 (dated by TCRdb to 2018 to 2020). About the investigation overall: Collaborator samples came from the United States, Italy and Spain and covered acute and convalescent phases of COVID-19. The samples were drawn from two sources: the first 160 participants of the ongoing ImmuneRACE study, and 1,254 subjects contributed by 6 global collaborators. The repertoires were released in a freely available public database meant as a resource for research on the immune response to SARS-CoV-2. Where available, HLA class I and class II types were taken from metadata supplied by the sample provider and were not determined by assay-based typing. A de-identified subject ID, COVID-19 status, age in years and sex were almost always included in the sample metadata. The dataset comprised deeply sampled blood TCRbeta repertoires from subjects exposed to, actively infected with, or recovered from COVID-19. The prospective study material was composed of cDNA or gDNA derived from T cells, B-cell-depleted T cells, or PBMCs. General findings and caveats noted by the study authors: How much clinical and demographic metadata was included differed by source and by participant, and the metadata was provided uncurated.

TCRbeta CDR3 regions were amplified from genomic DNA by means of the immunoSEQ Assay, a bias-controlled multiplex PCR. The study's own analysis went as follows. The number of nucleated cells in each sample was estimated from the amplification of reference gene primers within the assay. To quantify the absolute abundance of each unique TCRbeta CDR3 rearrangement, sequence reads were collapsed and filtered. For each sample, productive Simpson clonality was calculated by taking the square root of Simpson's diversity index across productive rearrangements. The table comes from immuneACCESS by way of TCRdb, which keeps in-frame sequences with V and J called. Part of the clones is missing from these tables; in studies checked, under half for an unresolved V gene and the rest for unknown reasons. The V and J calls and clone size were taken over from that table, and D and trimming were inferred from the DNA. The sample table holds about 280,000 clones, of which around 87% were seen once. The biggest ten clones account for over 2% of the sample.

This sequence originates from a woman aged 50 to 65 who had recovered from COVID-19. The material sequenced was peripheral blood. The rearranged chain carries TRBV9 and TRBJ2-1, with 9 junctional bases fitting TRBD1. The CDR3 reads as follows: CASSAFPGQGQFF. Here is the DNA: TGTGCCAGCAGCGCCTTCCCGGGACAGGGCCAGTTCTTC.